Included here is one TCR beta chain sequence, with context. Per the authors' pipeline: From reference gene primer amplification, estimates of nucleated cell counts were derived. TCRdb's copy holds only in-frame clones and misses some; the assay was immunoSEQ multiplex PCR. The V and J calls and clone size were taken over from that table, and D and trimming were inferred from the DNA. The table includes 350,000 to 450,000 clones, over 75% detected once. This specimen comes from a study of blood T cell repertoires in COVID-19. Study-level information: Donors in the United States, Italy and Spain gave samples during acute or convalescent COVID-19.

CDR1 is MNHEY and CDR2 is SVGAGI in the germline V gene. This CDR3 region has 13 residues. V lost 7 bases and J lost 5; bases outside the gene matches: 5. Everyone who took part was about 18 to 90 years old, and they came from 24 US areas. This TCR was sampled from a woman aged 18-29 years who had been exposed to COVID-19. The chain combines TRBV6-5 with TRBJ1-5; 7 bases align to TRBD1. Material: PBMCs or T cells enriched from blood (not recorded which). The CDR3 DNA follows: TGTGCCAGCAAGGGTACAGGGGATCAGCCCCAGCATTTT. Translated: CASKGTGDQPQHF.